What follows are 21 T cell receptor beta chains derived from one specimen sequenced in a study of CD8 T cells in Susac syndrome (dated by TCRdb to the late 2010s). Library preparation used the immunoSEQ multiplex PCR assay. RNA was extracted using the RNeasy kit, and about 0.45 to 1 ug of the RNA was reverse transcribed with random hexamers. The raw public data were reprocessed by TCRdb itself: fastp quality trimming at Q25, MiXCR clonotype calling, in-frame beta chains only. Each CDR3 protein appears once, grouped with its most common genes and DNA. The sample table contains under 350,000 distinct CDR3 sequences; only one count was recorded for about 91% of them. The ten biggest clones cover 0.065% of the sample. Sequencing was performed on CD4+ T cells from PBMCs. These receptors came from a human donor with multiple sclerosis.

V is TRBV19 and J is TRBJ2-5, with D perhaps TRBD1 or TRBD2 (5 bases each). V gave up 3 bases and J gave up 7 bases, with 12 bases separating them. From germline, CDR1 is LNHDA and CDR2 SQIVND (reference sequence). CDR3 length equals 13 residues. The CDR3 spells CASSIPGRRTQYF. Written as DNA, the CDR3 is TGTGCCAGTAGTATCCCGGGGCGGCGGACCCAGTACTTC. Variable domain in full (rest from reference TRBV19 and TRBJ2-5): DGGITQSPKYLFRKEGQNVTLSCEQNLNHDAMYWYRQDPGQGLRLIYYSQIVNDFQKGDIAEGYSVSREKKESFPLTVTSAQKNPTAFYLCASSIPGRRTQYFGPGTRLLVL.

The chain is built from TRBV4-1 and TRBJ1-1, with D perhaps TRBD1 (5 bases). The CDR3 is 15 residues long. CDR1 and CDR2 from the germline V gene are MGHRA and YSYEKL. Trimming pared 5 bases from V and 1 base from J, leaving 14 bases between. This CDR3 reads CASSYRQLTNTEAFF. CDR3 DNA sequence: TGCGCCAGCAGCTACAGACAGCTGACGAACACTGAAGCTTTCTTT.

This chain connects TRBV2 to TRBJ2-3; TRBD2 is a possible D gene (5 bases). Per germline, CDR1 SNHLY and CDR2 FYNNEI. The CDR3 is 15 amino acids. V lost 6 bases, J lost 0 bases, and 13 bases lay in between. CDR3: CASRGGLLSTDTQYF. Here the CDR3 DNA reads TGTGCCAGCAGGGGCGGACTTCTTAGCACAGATACGCAGTATTTT.

The chain combines TRBV25-1 with TRBJ2-5, with 10 bases that match TRBD2. Trimming took 6 bases from V and 5 from J; bases not matched to a gene: 6. Looked up from germline, CDR1 is MGHDK and CDR2 is SYGVNS. This CDR3 has 14 amino acids. The DNA for the CDR3 is TGTGCCAGCAGGCCGGGACTAGCGATGGAGACCCAGTACTTC. The encoded protein is CASRPGLAMETQYF.

A single count supports this clonotype. The rearrangement uses TRBV29-1 and TRBJ1-1; TRBD1 is a possible D gene (6 bases). V lost 7 bases and J 4 bases, leaving 22 bases between the germline ends. This CDR3 has 15 residues. Germline V gene lookup returns CDR1 SQVTM and CDR2 ANQGSEA. CDR3 amino acids: CSARDNSWAGTEAFF. In DNA, the CDR3 is TGCAGCGCCCGGGACAATTCGTGGGCGGGCACTGAAGCTTTCTTT.

The chain uses TRBV7-9 and TRBJ2-1; D is ambiguous. This CDR3 has 12 residues. CDR1 and CDR2 (germline): SEHNR, FQNEAQ (reference sequence). Trimming cost V 1 base and J 9 bases, with 7 bases left between them. This CDR3 is CASSLEIGEQFF. The CDR3 DNA sequence: TGTGCCAGCAGCTTAGAAATTGGTGAGCAGTTCTTC.

This chain joins TRBV4-1 and TRBJ2-1; D possibly matches TRBD1 or TRBD2 (5 bases each). Trimming removed 4 bases from V and 5 bases from J, with 24 bases in between. The CDR3 covers 18 residues. Germline V lookup: CDR1 MGHRA, CDR2 YSYEKL. The chain's CDR3 is CASSRDYRRQLLNNEQFF. For the CDR3, the DNA is TGCGCCAGCAGCCGAGACTACAGGCGACAGCTCCTCAACAATGAGCAGTTCTTC.

The V and J genes are TRBV6-1 and TRBJ2-5; possibly TRBD1 or TRBD2 for D (6 bases each). The V end lost 3 bases, the J end lost 5 bases, and 16 bases lay between the germline ends. CDR1 and CDR2 from the germline V gene are MNHNS and SASEGT. The CDR3 runs to 15 residues. The chain's CDR3 is CASSEGGLRMETQYF. The CDR3 nucleotides are TGTGCCAGCAGTGAGGGGGGCTTGCGGATGGAGACCCAGTACTTC.

This chain uses TRBV5-4 with TRBJ2-1; D might be TRBD1 (6 bases). The CDR3 is 14 amino acids. V was shortened by 1 base and J by 2 bases, with 7 bases between the two germline ends. The germline V gene has CDR1 SGHNT and CDR2 YYREEE (reference sequence). The chain's CDR3 is CASSLWGPYNEQFF. As DNA, the CDR3 is TGTGCCAGCAGCTTGTGGGGGCCCTACAATGAGCAGTTCTTC.

This sequence joins TRBV2 and TRBJ1-2; D gene ambiguous. Germline loops: CDR1 SNHLY, CDR2 FYNNEI. This CDR3 is built from 13 residues. V lost 6 bases and J 7 bases, leaving 15 bases between the germline ends. In nucleotides, the CDR3 is TGTGCCAGCAGGCAGTCCCCCGTGATTGGCTACACCTTC. Protein sequence: CASRQSPVIGYTF.

V gene TRBV19 combines with J gene TRBJ1-1, with 7 bases aligning to TRBD1. V dropped 7 bases and J dropped 1; count of bases not matched to a gene: 12. In germline, CDR1 is LNHDA, CDR2 SQIVND (reference sequence). This CDR3 is built from 16 residues. The CDR3 DNA is TGTGCCAGTAAGCTTCTTCCGGGACAGCAGAACACTGAAGCTTTCTTT. Protein product: CASKLLPGQQNTEAFF.

This rearrangement joins TRBV12-3 or TRBV12-4 to TRBJ2-1; TRBD2 matches 8 bases. After removal of 5 bases from V and 7 bases from J, the junction contained 13 bases not matched to a gene. The CDR3 sequence is 16 residues long. The CDR3: CASSPGGAGGMNEQFF. For the CDR3, the DNA is TGTGCCAGCAGTCCCGGGGGGGCGGGGGGCATGAATGAGCAGTTCTTC.

The chain combines TRBV10-3 with TRBJ1-1; TRBD1 is a possible D gene (5 bases). Trimming cost V 4 bases and J 2 bases, with 8 bases left between them. In germline, CDR1 is ENHRY, CDR2 SYGVKD. The CDR3 consists of 13 residues. CDR3 coding DNA: TGTGCCATCAGTGGGACACAAAACACTGAAGCTTTCTTT. It specifies CAISGTQNTEAFF.

The V and J genes are TRBV7-2 and TRBJ1-1; 7 bases agree with TRBD1. The V and J ends lost 2 bases and 13 bases, in that order; junction bases with no gene match: 13. CDR3 size: 14 residues. The germline V gene encodes CDR1 SGHTA and CDR2 FQGNSA. The CDR3 sequence is CASSLPDRAEWGFF. Written as DNA, the CDR3 is TGTGCCAGCAGCTTACCCGACAGGGCAGAATGGGGTTTCTTT.

The gene calls are TRBV2 and TRBJ2-7; possibly TRBD1 for D (5 bases). V was cut by 6 bases and J by 3 bases, with 12 bases left in between. CDR1 and CDR2 from the germline V gene are SNHLY and FYNNEI. CDR3 length: 13 residues. CDR3 loop: CASRGIRGYEQYF. For the CDR3, the DNA is TGTGCCAGCAGAGGGATTAGGGGCTACGAGCAGTACTTC.

V and J are TRBV12-3 or TRBV12-4 and TRBJ2-5; D unresolved. The CDR3 sequence is 13 residues long. V lost 10 bases and J lost 1, with 13 bases in between. The CDR3 protein is CATTRASQETQYF. The CDR3, as DNA: TGTGCCACTACCCGGGCTTCCCAAGAGACCCAGTACTTC.

This sequence joins TRBV5-1 and TRBJ1-4; TRBD1 aligns across 7 bases. CDR1 SGHRS and CDR2 YFSETQ come from the germline V gene. Trimming at V came to 4 bases and at J to 4 bases, leaving 7 bases not matched to a gene. The CDR3 is made up of 15 amino acids. The chain's CDR3 is CASSGTGDVNEKLFF. CDR3 nucleotides: TGCGCCAGCAGCGGTACAGGGGACGTTAATGAAAAACTGTTTTTT.

V and J are TRBV2 and TRBJ2-7, with 15 bases matching TRBD2. In germline, CDR1 is SNHLY, CDR2 FYNNEI. V gave up 6 bases and J gave up 7 bases; unmatched junction bases: 4. This CDR3 has 14 residues. The CDR3 nucleotides read TGTGCCAGCAGGGGACTAGCGGGAGGAGGAGAGCAGTACTTC. It encodes CASRGLAGGGEQYF.

The rearrangement links TRBV20-1 to TRBJ2-1; possibly TRBD2 for D (6 bases). Trimming left V 3 bases short and J 5 bases short, with 20 bases between. The germline V gene has CDR1 DFQATT and CDR2 SNEGSKA (reference sequence). The CDR3 contains 16 residues. CDR3 region: CSASRFRDGGNNEQFF. The CDR3, as DNA: TGCAGTGCTAGTAGGTTCCGGGATGGGGGGAACAATGAGCAGTTCTTC.

This clonotype has a single count. J is TRBJ2-7 and V is TRBV2, with 9 positions matching TRBD1. J was trimmed by 6 bases and V by 8 bases; bases with no gene match: 8. Germline V gives CDR1 SNHLY, CDR2 FYNNEI. The CDR3 is made up of 13 amino acids. CDR3 in DNA: TGTGCCAGCGATGGGACAGGGTTGCGCGAGCAGTACTTC. It translates to CASDGTGLREQYF. The whole variable domain, filled in from reference TRBV2 and TRBJ2-7, reads EPEVTQTPSHQVTQMGQEVILRCVPISNHLYFYWYRQILGQKVEFLVSFYNNEISEKSEIFDDQFSVERPDGSNFTLKIRSTKLEDSAMYFCASDGTGLREQYFGPGTRLTVT.

J is TRBJ2-1 and V is TRBV4-1; no clear D. This CDR3 spans 15 amino acids. Germline V lookup: CDR1 MGHRA, CDR2 YSYEKL. The ends were cut back, 1 base at V and 2 bases at J, with 9 bases in the middle. The CDR3 bases are TGCGCCAGCAGCCAAGTATCAGGCACCTACAATGAGCAGTTCTTC. This sequence encodes CASSQVSGTYNEQFF.